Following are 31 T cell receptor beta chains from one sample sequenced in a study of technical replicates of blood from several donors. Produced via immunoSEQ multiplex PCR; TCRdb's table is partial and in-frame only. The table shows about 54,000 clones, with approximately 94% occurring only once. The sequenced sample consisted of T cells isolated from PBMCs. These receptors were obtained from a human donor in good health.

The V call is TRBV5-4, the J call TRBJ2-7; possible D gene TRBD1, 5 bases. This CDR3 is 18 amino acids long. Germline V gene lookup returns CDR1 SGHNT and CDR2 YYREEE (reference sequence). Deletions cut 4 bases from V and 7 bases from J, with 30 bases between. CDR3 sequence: CASSPQGVVLNPLLEQYF. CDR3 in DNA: TGTGCCAGCAGCCCCCAAGGGGTAGTCTTGAATCCGCTACTGGAGCAGTACTTC.

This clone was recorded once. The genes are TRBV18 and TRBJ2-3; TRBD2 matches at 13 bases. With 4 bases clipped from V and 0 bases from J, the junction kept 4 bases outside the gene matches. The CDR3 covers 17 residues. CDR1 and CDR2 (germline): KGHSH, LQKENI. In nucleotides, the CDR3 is TGTGCCAGCTCACGGGGGACTAGCGGGGCTAGCACAGATACGCAGTATTTT. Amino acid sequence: CASSRGTSGASTDTQYF.

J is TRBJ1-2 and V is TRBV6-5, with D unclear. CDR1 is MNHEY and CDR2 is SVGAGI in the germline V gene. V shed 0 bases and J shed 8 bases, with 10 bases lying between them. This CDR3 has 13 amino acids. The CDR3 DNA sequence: TGTGCCAGCAGTTACTCGAAGGAGGGAGGCTACACCTTC. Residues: CASSYSKEGGYTF.

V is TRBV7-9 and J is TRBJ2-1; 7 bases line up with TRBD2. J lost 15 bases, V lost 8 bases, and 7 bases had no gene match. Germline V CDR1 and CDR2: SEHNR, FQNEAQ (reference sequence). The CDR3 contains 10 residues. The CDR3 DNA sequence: TGTGCCAGCGGCCGACTAGCAGGGTTCTTC. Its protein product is CASGRLAGFF.

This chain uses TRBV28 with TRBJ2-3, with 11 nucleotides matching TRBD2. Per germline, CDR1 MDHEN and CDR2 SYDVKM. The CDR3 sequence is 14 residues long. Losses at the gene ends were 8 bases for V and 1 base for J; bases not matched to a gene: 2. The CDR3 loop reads CASAGLAGTDTQYF. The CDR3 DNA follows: TGTGCCAGCGCGGGACTAGCGGGCACAGATACGCAGTATTTT.

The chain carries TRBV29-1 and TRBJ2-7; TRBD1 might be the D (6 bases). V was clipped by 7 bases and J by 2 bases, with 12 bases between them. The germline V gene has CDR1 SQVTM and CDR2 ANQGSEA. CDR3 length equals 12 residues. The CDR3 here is CSGTGTTYEQYF. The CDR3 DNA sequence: TGCAGCGGCACAGGGACAACCTACGAGCAGTACTTC.

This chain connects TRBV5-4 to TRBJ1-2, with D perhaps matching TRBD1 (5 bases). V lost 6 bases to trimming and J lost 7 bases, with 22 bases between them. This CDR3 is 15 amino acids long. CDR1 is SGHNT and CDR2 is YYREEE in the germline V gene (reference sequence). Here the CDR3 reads CASTYPRAGTPGYTF. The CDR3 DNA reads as TGTGCCAGCACCTACCCCCGGGCAGGGACTCCTGGCTACACCTTC.

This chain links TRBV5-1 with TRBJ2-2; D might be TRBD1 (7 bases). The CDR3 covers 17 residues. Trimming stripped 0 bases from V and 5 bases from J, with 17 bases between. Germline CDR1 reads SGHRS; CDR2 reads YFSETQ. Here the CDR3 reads CASSLVLRGDRTGELFF. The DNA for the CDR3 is TGCGCCAGCAGCTTGGTCCTCAGGGGGGATAGGACCGGGGAGCTGTTTTTT.

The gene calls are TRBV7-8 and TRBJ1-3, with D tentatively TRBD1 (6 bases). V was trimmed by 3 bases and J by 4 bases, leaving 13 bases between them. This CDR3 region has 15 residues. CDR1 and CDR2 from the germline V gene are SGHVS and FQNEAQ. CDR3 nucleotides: TGTGCCAGCAGCTTTGCTACAGGGTCCGGAAACACCATATATTTT. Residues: CASSFATGSGNTIYF.

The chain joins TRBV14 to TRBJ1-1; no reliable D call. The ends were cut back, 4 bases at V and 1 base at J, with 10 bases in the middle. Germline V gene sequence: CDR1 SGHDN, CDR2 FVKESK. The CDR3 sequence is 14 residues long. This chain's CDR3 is CASSLESGNTEAFF. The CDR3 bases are TGTGCCAGCAGCCTCGAGTCAGGGAACACTGAAGCTTTCTTT.

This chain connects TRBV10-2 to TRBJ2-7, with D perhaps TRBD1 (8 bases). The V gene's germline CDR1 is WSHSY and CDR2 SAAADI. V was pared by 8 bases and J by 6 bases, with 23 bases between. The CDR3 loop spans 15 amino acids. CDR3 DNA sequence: TGCGCCAGCCTCCCCGTGGACAGGGAGGGTCTCGAGCAGTACTTC. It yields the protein CASLPVDREGLEQYF.

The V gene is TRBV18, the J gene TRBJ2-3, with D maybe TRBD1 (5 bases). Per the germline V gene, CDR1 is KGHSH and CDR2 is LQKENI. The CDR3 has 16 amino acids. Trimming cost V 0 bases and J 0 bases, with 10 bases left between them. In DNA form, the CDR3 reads TGTGCCAGCTCACCACCGGTCAGGGCTAGCACAGATACGCAGTATTTT. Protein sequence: CASSPPVRASTDTQYF.

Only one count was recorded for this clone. CDR3 nucleotide sequence: TGTGCCAGCACCTTTTCTTCGCTAGCCGCTAGCACAGATACGCAGTATTTT. It encodes CASTFSSLAASTDTQYF. This chain uses TRBV11-3 with TRBJ2-3, with a possible D match to TRBD2 (5 bases). The V and J ends lost 7 bases and 0 bases respectively, with 20 bases between them. Germline lookup yields CDR1 SGHNT and CDR2 YENEEA. The CDR3 runs to 17 residues.

Here the CDR3 DNA reads TGCGCCAGTTCTTGGACAGGGGGAAGGTATGGCTACACCTTC. Translated: CASSWTGGRYGYTF. The V gene is TRBV10-1, the J gene TRBJ1-2; 10 bases align to TRBD1. Per germline, CDR1 WNHNN and CDR2 SYGVQD (reference sequence). CDR3 length equals 14 residues. V was pared by 9 bases and J by 5 bases, with 9 bases of the junction left unmatched.

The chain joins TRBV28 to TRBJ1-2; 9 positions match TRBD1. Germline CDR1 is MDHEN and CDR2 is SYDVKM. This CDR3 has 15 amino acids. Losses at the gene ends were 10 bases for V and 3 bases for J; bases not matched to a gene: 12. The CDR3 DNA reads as TGTGCCACCAGAGAAACAGGGGGCGGTTACTATGGCTACACCTTC. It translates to CATRETGGGYYGYTF.

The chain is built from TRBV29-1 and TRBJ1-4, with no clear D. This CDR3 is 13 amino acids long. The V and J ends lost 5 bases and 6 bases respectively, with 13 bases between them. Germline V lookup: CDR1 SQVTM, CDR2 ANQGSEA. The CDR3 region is CSVYSYPDEKLFF. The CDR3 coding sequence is TGCAGCGTTTATTCCTACCCGGATGAAAAACTGTTTTTT. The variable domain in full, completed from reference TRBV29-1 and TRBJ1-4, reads SAVISQKPSRDICQRGTSLTIQCQVDSQVTMMFWYRQQPGQSLTLIATANQGSEATYESGFVIDKFPISRPNLTFSTLTVSNMSPEDSSIYLCSVYSYPDEKLFFGSGTQLSVL.

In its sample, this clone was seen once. CDR3 nucleotide sequence: TGTGCCACCAATTCAGGGGGCAATCACTATGGCTACACCTTC. Translating gives CATNSGGNHYGYTF. V is TRBV5-6 and J is TRBJ1-2; 8 nucleotides match TRBD1. J gave up 3 bases and V 9 bases, and 10 bases lay outside the gene matches. The V gene's germline CDR1 is SGHDT and CDR2 YYEEEE. This CDR3 comprises 14 residues.

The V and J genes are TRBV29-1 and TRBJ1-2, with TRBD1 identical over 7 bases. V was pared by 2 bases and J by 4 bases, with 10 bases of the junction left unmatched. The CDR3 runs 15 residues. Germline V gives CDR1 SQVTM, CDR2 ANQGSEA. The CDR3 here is CSVEPGQYSIYGYTF. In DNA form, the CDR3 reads TGCAGCGTTGAACCGGGACAGTATTCTATCTATGGCTACACCTTC. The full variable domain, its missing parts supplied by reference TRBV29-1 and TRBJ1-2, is SAVISQKPSRDICQRGTSLTIQCQVDSQVTMMFWYRQQPGQSLTLIATANQGSEATYESGFVIDKFPISRPNLTFSTLTVSNMSPEDSSIYLCSVEPGQYSIYGYTFGSGTRLTVV.

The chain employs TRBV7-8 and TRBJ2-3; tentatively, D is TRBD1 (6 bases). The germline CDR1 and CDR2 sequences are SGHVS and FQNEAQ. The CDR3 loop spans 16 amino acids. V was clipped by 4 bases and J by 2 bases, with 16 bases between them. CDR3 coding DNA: TGTGCCAGCAGCTCCCACCGGGACAAGCCCACAGATACGCAGTATTTT. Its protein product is CASSSHRDKPTDTQYF.

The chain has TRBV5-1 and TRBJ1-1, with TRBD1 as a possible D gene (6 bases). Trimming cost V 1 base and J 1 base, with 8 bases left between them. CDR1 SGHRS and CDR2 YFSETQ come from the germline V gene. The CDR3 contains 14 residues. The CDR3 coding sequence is TGCGCCAGCAGCTTGACAGGGAAGAACACTGAAGCTTTCTTT. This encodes CASSLTGKNTEAFF.

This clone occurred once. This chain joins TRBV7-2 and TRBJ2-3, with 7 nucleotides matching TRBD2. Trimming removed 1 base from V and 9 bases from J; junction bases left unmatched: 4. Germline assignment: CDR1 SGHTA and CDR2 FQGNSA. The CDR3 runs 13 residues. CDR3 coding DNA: TGTGCCAGCAGCTTAGATGCGGGGGTCACGCAGTATTTT. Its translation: CASSLDAGVTQYF. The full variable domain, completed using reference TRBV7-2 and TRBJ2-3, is GAGVSQSPSNKVTEKGKDVELRCDPISGHTALYWYRQSLGQGLEFLIYFQGNSAPDKSGLPSDRFSAERTGGSVSTLTIQRTQQEDSAVYLCASSLDAGVTQYFGPGTRLTVL.

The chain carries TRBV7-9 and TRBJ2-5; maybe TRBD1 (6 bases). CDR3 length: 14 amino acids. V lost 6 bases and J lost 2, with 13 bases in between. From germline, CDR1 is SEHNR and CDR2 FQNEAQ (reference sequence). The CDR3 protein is CASSPQGLQETQYF. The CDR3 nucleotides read TGTGCCAGCAGTCCACAGGGATTACAAGAGACCCAGTACTTC. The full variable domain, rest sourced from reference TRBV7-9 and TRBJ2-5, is DTGVSQNPRHKITKRGQNVTFRCDPISEHNRLYWYRQTLGQGPEFLTYFQNEAQLEKSRLLSDRFSAERPKGSFSTLEIQRTEQGDSAMYLCASSPQGLQETQYFGPGTRLLVL.

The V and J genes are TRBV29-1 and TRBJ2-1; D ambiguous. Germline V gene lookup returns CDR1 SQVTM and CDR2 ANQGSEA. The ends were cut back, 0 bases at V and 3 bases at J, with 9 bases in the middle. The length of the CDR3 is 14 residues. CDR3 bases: TGCAGCGTTGAAGATCTAAAGAACTACAATGAGCAGTTCTTC. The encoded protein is CSVEDLKNYNEQFF.

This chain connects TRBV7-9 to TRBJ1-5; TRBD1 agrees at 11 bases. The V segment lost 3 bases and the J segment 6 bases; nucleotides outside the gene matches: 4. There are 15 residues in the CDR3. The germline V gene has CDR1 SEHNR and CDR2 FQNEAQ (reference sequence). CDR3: CASSLGDRGTQPQHF. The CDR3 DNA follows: TGTGCCAGCAGCTTGGGGGACAGGGGGACTCAGCCCCAGCATTTT.

The CDR3 sequence is CASSMETSGRNEQFF. CDR3 coding DNA: TGCGCCAGCAGCATGGAGACTAGCGGGAGGAATGAGCAGTTCTTC. The chain carries TRBV5-1 and TRBJ2-1; 13 nucleotides line up with TRBD2. CDR1 and CDR2 (germline): SGHRS, YFSETQ. Losses at the gene ends were 4 bases for V and 7 bases for J; bases not matched to a gene: 5. The CDR3 is 15 residues long.

The CDR3 nucleotides are TGTGCTAGTGGTTACCCTACGGATACGCAGTATTTT. Translated: CASGYPTDTQYF. The chain employs TRBV12-5 and TRBJ2-3; D is ambiguous. Trimming stripped 4 bases from V and 6 bases from J, with 8 bases between. Per germline, CDR1 LGHNT and CDR2 FRNRAP. This CDR3 contains 12 residues. The variable domain in full, with the rest retrieved from reference TRBV12-5 and TRBJ2-3, is DARVTQTPRHKVTEMGQEVTMRCQPILGHNTVFWYRQTMMQGLELLAYFRNRAPLDDSGMPKDRFSAEMPDATLATLKIQPSEPRDSAVYFCASGYPTDTQYFGPGTRLTVL.

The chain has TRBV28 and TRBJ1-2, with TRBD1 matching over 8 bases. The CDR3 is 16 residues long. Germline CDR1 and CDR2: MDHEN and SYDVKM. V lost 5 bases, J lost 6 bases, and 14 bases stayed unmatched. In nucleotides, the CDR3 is TGTGCCAGCAGTCCATGGACAGGGTTGGGGAACAATGGCTACACCTTC. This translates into CASSPWTGLGNNGYTF.

The CDR3 loop reads CASSSAGVGVGTEAFF. The CDR3 nucleotides are TGTGCCAGCAGTTCGGCGGGAGTAGGGGTAGGCACTGAAGCTTTCTTT. V usage is TRBV6-5 and J usage is TRBJ1-1, with TRBD1 as a possible D gene (5 bases). Trimming took off 4 bases at V and 4 bases at J, with 19 bases between the two ends. Germline assignment: CDR1 MNHEY and CDR2 SVGAGI. CDR3 size: 16 residues.

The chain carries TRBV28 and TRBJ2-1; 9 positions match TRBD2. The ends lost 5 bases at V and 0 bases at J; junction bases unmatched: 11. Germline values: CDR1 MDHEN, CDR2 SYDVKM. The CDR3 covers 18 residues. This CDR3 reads CASSQLAGPYSSYNEQFF. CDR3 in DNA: TGTGCCAGCAGTCAACTAGCGGGCCCGTATAGCTCCTACAATGAGCAGTTCTTC.

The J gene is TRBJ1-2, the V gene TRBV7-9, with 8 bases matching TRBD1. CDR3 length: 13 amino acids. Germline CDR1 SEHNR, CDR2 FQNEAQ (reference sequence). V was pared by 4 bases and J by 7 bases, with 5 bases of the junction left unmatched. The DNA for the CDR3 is TGTGCCAGCAGCTCCCAGGGGGCACGTGGCTACACCTTC. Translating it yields CASSSQGARGYTF.

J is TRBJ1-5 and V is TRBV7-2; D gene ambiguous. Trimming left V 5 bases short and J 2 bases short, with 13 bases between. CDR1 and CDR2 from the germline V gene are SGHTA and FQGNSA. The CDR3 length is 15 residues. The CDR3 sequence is CASSQVGSGNQPQHF. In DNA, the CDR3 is TGTGCCAGCAGCCAGGTGGGTTCGGGCAATCAGCCCCAGCATTTT.